The clone carrying this TCR beta chain was picked up a small number of times. This record comes from a study of T-cell reconstitution after alpha-beta-depleted transplantation in children. Preparing the TCRbeta library involved the use of unique molecular identifiers. TCRdb reanalysed the PCR reads using MiXCR and keeps one entry per CDR3 protein. The data hold a few hundred thousand distinct CDR3 sequences, with roughly 9.5% observed a single time. The CDR3 contains 15 residues. Germline loops: CDR1 MDHEN, CDR2 SYDVKM. V lost 10 bases and J 4 bases, leaving 22 bases between the germline ends. The receptor's source is a human donor who donated a stem cell graft to a child with SCID. The chain links TRBV28 to TRBJ1-2; D call uncertain. Material: PBMCs from the stem cell graft donor, obtained from the stem cell graft. The CDR3 nucleotides are TGTGCCAACAGCACCCAAAAGTGGGTGCTCTATGGCTACACCTTC. Protein sequence: CANSTQKWVLYGYTF.